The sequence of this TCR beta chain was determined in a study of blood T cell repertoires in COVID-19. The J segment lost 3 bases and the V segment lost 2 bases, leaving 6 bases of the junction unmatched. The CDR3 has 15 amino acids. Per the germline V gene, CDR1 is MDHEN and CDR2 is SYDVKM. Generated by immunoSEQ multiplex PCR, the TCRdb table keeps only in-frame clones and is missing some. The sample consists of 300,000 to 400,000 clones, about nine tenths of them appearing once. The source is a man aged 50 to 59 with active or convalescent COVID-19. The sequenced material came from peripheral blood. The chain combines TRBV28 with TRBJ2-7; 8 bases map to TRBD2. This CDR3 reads CASSLSSGTNYEQYF. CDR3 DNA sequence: TGTGCCAGCAGTTTAAGTAGCGGGACGAACTACGAGCAGTACTTC.